This T cell receptor beta chain was retrieved from a study of cytomegalovirus exposure and HLA in healthy donors. The CDR3 length is 17 residues. CDR1 SGHTA and CDR2 FQGNSA come from the germline V gene. J gave up 3 bases and V 0 bases, and 5 bases lay outside the gene matches. The PCR ran on 60 Vbeta and 13 Jbeta primers. The protocol was immunoSEQ multiplex PCR, while the TCRdb copy is restricted to in-frame clones and leaves out a portion. The sample includes 110,000 to 150,000 clones, approximately 78% seen only once; the top ten take roughly 2.9%. The clonotype originates from a female donor in good health and CMV-seronegative. This chain joins TRBV7-2 and TRBJ2-3, with TRBD2 matching over 11 bases. Sequenced material: PBMCs. CDR3 region: CASSLAVSGGETDTQYF. In DNA, the CDR3 is TGTGCCAGCAGCTTAGCTGTTAGCGGGGGGGAGACAGATACGCAGTATTTT.